The rows below give T cell receptor beta chains drawn from one sample of a study of T cell responses to AZD1222 COVID-19 vaccine. The data were produced by immunoSEQ multiplex PCR, yet TCRdb's version contains in-frame clones alone and is incomplete. Among about 150,000 clones listed, over 90% were seen once. This specimen was peripheral blood, taken on day 0 of AZD1222 vaccination. The receptors shown here come from an adult in good health. CDR3s leave out the opening cysteine and the closing phenylalanine or tryptophan.

j_gene | v_gene | CDR3aa
TRBJ1-2 | TRBV5-4 | ASSLDLELGPYGYT
TRBJ2-1 | TRBV7-9 | ASSPRRTGDYNEQF
TRBJ1-2 | TRBV6-2/TRBV6-3 | ASSPAPGAVNYGYT
TRBJ1-1 | TRBV10-3 | AKRTDLNTEAF
TRBJ1-4 | TRBV6-5 | ASRATGGNEKLF
TRBJ1-5 | TRBV7-9 | ASSSRGGGQPQH
TRBJ1-2 | TRBV24-1 | GGVRMGYT
TRBJ1-2 | TRBV6-5 | ASSYVGQGASGYT
TRBJ2-1 | TRBV6-5 | ASSPAGGYDEQF
TRBJ1-4 | TRBV7-2 | ASSPPGQGKKLF
TRBJ1-1 | TRBV3-1/TRBV3-2 | ASSQESLEAF
TRBJ1-2 | TRBV6-5 | ASRSTHRANYGYT
TRBJ2-3 | TRBV5-4 | ASSKRGAPDTQY
TRBJ2-5 | TRBV7-2 | ASSLSLAGEETQY
TRBJ2-5 | TRBV5-1 | ASSLVGLAGPETQY
TRBJ1-1 | TRBV28 | ASKRQGNTEAF
TRBJ1-4 | TRBV2 | ASSELQGMNEKLF
TRBJ1-4 | TRBV5-1 | ASSSDSGRDEKLF
TRBJ2-7 | TRBV15 | ATSRDSVAGNPYEQY
TRBJ1-2 | TRBV19 | ASTPGQSYGYT
TRBJ1-6 | TRBV27 | ASSFRRGNSPLH
TRBJ2-7 | TRBV18 | ASSPSAYEQY
TRBJ1-5 | TRBV27 | ASSLGLGQPQH
TRBJ2-7 | TRBV3-1/TRBV3-2 | ASSRMSGSDEQY
TRBJ1-3 | TRBV7-6 | ASSLGTGAYSGNTIY
TRBJ2-7 | TRBV7-9 | ASSLNSNEQY
TRBJ1-1 | TRBV10-3 | AISEMVDTEAF
TRBJ2-1 | TRBV27 | ASTLSGGGEQF
TRBJ1-2 | TRBV19 | ASSMEVLANYGYT
TRBJ1-3 | TRBV15 | ATSRDPQGAQNTIY
TRBJ2-7 | TRBV16 | ASSHRQGNYEQY
TRBJ2-3 | TRBV27 | ASSLSHRADTQY
TRBJ1-5 | TRBV19 | ASSTLQGGSNQPQH
TRBJ1-2 | TRBV7-2 | ASSPSTSSNYGYT
TRBJ2-3 | TRBV20-1 | SARPGLAGV
TRBJ2-3 | TRBV28 | ASSSTGALTDTQY
TRBJ2-1 | TRBV27 | ASSVGLANYNEQF
TRBJ1-4 | TRBV6-5 | ASSRTGLVGKLF
TRBJ2-5 | TRBV5-1 | ASSLDPGIQETQY
TRBJ2-1 | TRBV4-3 | ASSQDRDYWF
TRBJ2-7 | TRBV27 | ASGPGTLDHHEQY
TRBJ1-1 | TRBV2 | ASSGNRGSEAF
TRBJ2-2 | TRBV7-2 | ASSSQGSGGSGELF
TRBJ2-3 | TRBV7-9 | ASSLDFGGADTQY
TRBJ2-7 | TRBV4-1 | ASSQGIPGTGALREQY
TRBJ2-7 | TRBV9 | AIATSPFYEQY
TRBJ2-1 | TRBV13 | ASSSLTLAGEGNEQF
TRBJ2-1 | TRBV4-2 | ASSQDGQETYNEQF
TRBJ1-1 | TRBV5-1 | ATGGGEGEAF
TRBJ1-2 | TRBV12-3/TRBV12-4 | ASSLAGVGYT
TRBJ1-6 | TRBV12-3/TRBV12-4 | ASRQGDNSPLH
TRBJ2-6 | TRBV19 | ASSQGQGVANVLT
TRBJ1-4 | TRBV5-4 | ASSLGAMGEKLF
TRBJ1-1 | TRBV7-8 | ASSPRSASGAF
TRBJ1-2 | TRBV7-9 | ASSLWTYGYT
TRBJ2-7 | TRBV15 | ATSLLVWGPDHEQY
TRBJ1-2 | TRBV7-3 | ASSAGQGYGYT